This paragraph covers one T cell receptor (beta chain) sequence. What it binds is unknown. Looked up from germline, CDR1 is SNHLY and CDR2 is FYNNEI. The CDR3 runs 12 residues. V lost 5 bases, J lost 6 bases, and 9 bases lay in between. The data derive from a study of cytomegalovirus exposure and HLA in healthy donors. Turning to the study itself: Drawn from HLA-typed donors, roughly 87 million unique TCRs were held in an early data release.

Study findings and constraints: A link between a missense DCLRE1C variant and TCR beta V- and J-gene trimming emerged from a later analysis. The authors excluded some V segments, including TRBV6-2 and TRBV6-3, as indistinguishable. A later analysis found TCR association rates differed by HLA locus, highest for DRB1 and lowest for HLA-C.

In the PCR, 60 Vbeta and 13 Jbeta primers were used. Method: immunoSEQ multiplex PCR; TCRdb's copy keeps in-frame clones and lacks some. The sample lists roughly 100,000 clones, about an eighth occurring once. The V call is TRBV2, the J call TRBJ2-3; no clear D. The sample was PBMCs. This clonotype originated in a man aged 40-49 years in good health and CMV-seropositive. The CDR3 here is CASSILGDTQYF. CDR3 DNA: TGTGCCAGCAGTATACTCGGGGATACGCAGTATTTT.